Presented here are 2 T cell receptor beta chains from one specimen sequenced in a study of T cells after posttransplantation cyclophosphamide. Treatment was busulfan-fludarabine conditioning, a marrow graft, and cyclophosphamide on days +3 and +4. The table came from immunoSEQ multiplex PCR; TCRdb's copy has only in-frame clones and leaves some out. The table includes around 5,000 clones, less than 2% detected once. The material sequenced was PBMCs, taken 242 days after a stem cell transplant with posttransplant cyclophosphamide. These TCRs come from a male patient in his thirties who received an allogeneic stem cell transplant from a related donor, was CMV-positive, and had no GVHD. Certain T cells may be donor cells from the graft.

This clone showed up just a few times. V gene TRBV18 combines with J gene TRBJ2-1; D is unresolved. There are 16 residues in the CDR3. CDR1 and CDR2 (germline): KGHSH, LQKENI. Trimming stripped 3 bases from V and 1 base from J, with 13 bases between. The CDR3 nucleotides read TGTGCCAGCTCACCCGCGACGGCGAGGTCCTACAATGAGCAGTTCTTC. Amino acid sequence: CASSPATARSYNEQFF.

The chain is built from TRBV19 and TRBJ1-6; 10 nucleotides agree with TRBD1. Germline V gives CDR1 LNHDA, CDR2 SQIVND (reference sequence). The CDR3 totals 14 residues. V trimming: 6 bases; J trimming: 10 bases; junction bases outside the gene matches: 6. CDR3: CASRRDRGGSPLHF. CDR3 nucleotides: TGTGCCAGTAGAAGGGACAGGGGCGGATCACCCCTCCACTTT.